One sample yielded the 2 T cell receptor beta chains listed below, sequenced in a study of blood T cell repertoires in COVID-19. TCRdb keeps only in-frame clones here, not all; method: immunoSEQ multiplex PCR. The sample has about 98,000 clones; roughly 82% are singletons. Input material: peripheral blood. These receptors all come from a man in his 70s with active or convalescent COVID-19.

This chain uses TRBV15 with TRBJ1-5; D is undetermined. The length of the CDR3 is 13 residues. The V end lost 8 bases, the J end lost 5 bases, and 13 bases lay between the germline ends. Germline CDR1 is LNHNV and CDR2 is YYDKDF (reference sequence). The CDR3 spells CATSRGRDQPQHF. In DNA, the CDR3 is TGTGCCACCTCCCGGGGAAGGGATCAGCCCCAGCATTTT.

This clone was recorded a few times. This chain uses TRBV5-5 with TRBJ1-2; possibly TRBD1 for D (5 bases). CDR3 length: 12 residues. The V end was cut by 0 bases, the J end by 5 bases, with 5 bases between. Germline lookup yields CDR1 SGHKS and CDR2 YYEKEE (reference sequence). CDR3 in DNA: TGTGCCAGCAGCTTGGAGGGGTATGGCTACACCTTC. Translated, it gives CASSLEGYGYTF.